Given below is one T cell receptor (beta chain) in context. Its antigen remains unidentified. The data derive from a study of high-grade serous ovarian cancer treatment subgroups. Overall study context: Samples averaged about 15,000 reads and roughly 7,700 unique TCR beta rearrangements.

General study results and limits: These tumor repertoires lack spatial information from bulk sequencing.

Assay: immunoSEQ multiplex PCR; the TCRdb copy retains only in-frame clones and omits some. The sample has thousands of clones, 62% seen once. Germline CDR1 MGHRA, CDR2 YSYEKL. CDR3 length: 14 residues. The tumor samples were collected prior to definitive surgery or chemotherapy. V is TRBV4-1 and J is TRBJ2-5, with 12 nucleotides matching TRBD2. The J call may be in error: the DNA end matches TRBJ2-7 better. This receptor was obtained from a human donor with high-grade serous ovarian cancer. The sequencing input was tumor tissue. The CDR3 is CASSRRLAGDEQYF. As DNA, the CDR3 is TGCGCCAGCAGCCGTAGACTAGCGGGAGACGAGCAGTACTTC.